This T cell receptor beta chain was captured in a study of OX40 agonist ivuxolimab in advanced cancers. Overall study context: The study reported partial responses in three patients: one hepatocellular carcinoma, two cutaneous melanoma. Study-wide findings and caveats: With doses of 0.1 to 3.0 mg/kg, CD4+ and CD8+ blood T cells had undergone clonal expansion by week 6. Expanded clones belonging to CD8+ T cells outnumbered, on average, those of CD4+. Normalized expansion of T-cell clones was also low for some nonresponders.

V shed 3 bases and J shed 4 bases, with 7 bases lying between them. Per the germline V gene, CDR1 is SGHAT and CDR2 is FQDESV (reference sequence). The CDR3 runs to 12 residues. Concerning this clone: Antigen specificity is unknown.

Using immunoSEQ multiplex PCR, the repertoire was profiled, and TCRdb retains in-frame clones only, with some absent. The table has about 76,000 clones, 85% to 90% seen once. This receptor was identified in an adult with an advanced solid tumor such as melanoma, head and neck, liver or kidney cancer. V usage is TRBV11-1 and J usage is TRBJ2-7; no clear D gene. This sample comprised CD4+ or CD8+ T cells sorted from blood, obtained in a trial of the OX40 agonist ivuxolimab. The CDR3 DNA sequence: TGTGCCAGCAGCTTTTCCCTATACGAGCAGTACTTC. This translates into CASSFSLYEQYF.